A selection of T cell receptor beta chains follows, all from one sample in a study of OX40 agonist ivuxolimab in advanced cancers. The method was immunoSEQ multiplex PCR; TCRdb's version includes in-frame clones alone and lacks a portion of them. This sample has 90,000 to 100,000 clones, with just under 85% found just once. The specimen was CD4+ or CD8+ T cells sorted from blood, collected in a trial of the OX40 agonist ivuxolimab. These receptors originate from an adult with an advanced solid tumor such as melanoma, head and neck, liver or kidney cancer. The CDR3 runs from the conserved cysteine through the conserved F or W. Each record gives: D gene, V gene, J gene, clone size, CDR3 protein, CDR3 DNA. The D gene is left open where the match is weak. Size tells how often a clone was seen (once, few, many) or the class of an expanded clone, and some rows leave it out.

D gene: TRBD1
V gene: TRBV7-9
J gene: TRBJ2-1
clone size: -
CDR3 protein: CASILTGGQDNEQFF
CDR3 DNA: TGTGCCAGCATCCTCACAGGGGGCCAGGACAATGAGCAGTTCTTC

D gene: TRBD1
V gene: TRBV2
J gene: TRBJ1-5
clone size: medium-sized
CDR3 protein: CASSAPGQGFNQPQHF
CDR3 DNA: TGTGCCAGCAGTGCACCGGGACAGGGGTTTAATCAGCCCCAGCATTTT

D gene: -
V gene: TRBV11-2
J gene: TRBJ2-7
clone size: -
CDR3 protein: CASSLEWGAYEQYF
CDR3 DNA: TGTGCCAGCAGCTTAGAGTGGGGGGCCTACGAGCAGTACTTC

D gene: TRBD2
V gene: TRBV5-1
J gene: TRBJ2-3
clone size: -
CDR3 protein: CASSLEAGMRQDTQYF
CDR3 DNA: TGCGCCAGCAGCTTGGAAGCGGGGATGCGCCAAGATACGCAGTATTTT

D gene: -
V gene: TRBV18
J gene: TRBJ2-5
clone size: -
CDR3 protein: CASSPRTGLETQYF
CDR3 DNA: TGTGCCAGCTCACCACGCACGGGGTTGGAGACCCAGTACTTC

D gene: -
V gene: TRBV28
J gene: TRBJ1-1
clone size: -
CDR3 protein: CASRVNTEAFF
CDR3 DNA: TGTGCCAGCAGGGTGAACACTGAAGCTTTCTTT

D gene: TRBD1
V gene: TRBV28
J gene: TRBJ2-5
clone size: -
CDR3 protein: CASSTGTGGSLGIIFVQYF
CDR3 DNA: TGTGCCAGCAGTACCGGGACAGGGGGCTCTTTGGGTATCATTTTTGTCCAGTACTTC

D gene: -
V gene: TRBV28
J gene: TRBJ1-2
clone size: -
CDR3 protein: CASSPTRTNYGYTF
CDR3 DNA: TGTGCCAGCAGTCCAACACGGACTAACTATGGCTACACCTTC

D gene: TRBD2
V gene: TRBV7-2
J gene: TRBJ2-7
clone size: once
CDR3 protein: CASRSSGRVNEQYF
CDR3 DNA: TGTGCCAGCAGGTCTAGCGGGAGGGTTAACGAGCAGTACTTC

D gene: TRBD2
V gene: TRBV11-2
J gene: TRBJ2-5
clone size: -
CDR3 protein: CATMTSGRSYQETQYF
CDR3 DNA: TGTGCCACCATGACTAGCGGGAGAAGCTACCAAGAGACCCAGTACTTC

D gene: -
V gene: TRBV4-3
J gene: TRBJ2-2
clone size: -
CDR3 protein: CASSQAARTNTGELFF
CDR3 DNA: TGCGCCAGCAGCCAAGCTGCCAGGACGAACACCGGGGAGCTGTTTTTT

D gene: -
V gene: TRBV11-2
J gene: TRBJ2-7
clone size: -
CDR3 protein: CASSLKPGSAYEQYF
CDR3 DNA: TGTGCCAGCAGCTTAAAGCCCGGGAGTGCGTACGAGCAGTACTTC

D gene: TRBD2
V gene: TRBV5-1
J gene: TRBJ2-1
clone size: -
CDR3 protein: CASSLVAGYGSEQFF
CDR3 DNA: TGCGCCAGCAGCTTGGTAGCGGGGTACGGGAGTGAGCAGTTCTTC

D gene: TRBD1
V gene: TRBV18
J gene: TRBJ1-6
clone size: -
CDR3 protein: CASSRGQGDGSPLHF
CDR3 DNA: TGTGCCAGCTCCCGTGGACAGGGTGACGGATCACCCCTCCACTTT